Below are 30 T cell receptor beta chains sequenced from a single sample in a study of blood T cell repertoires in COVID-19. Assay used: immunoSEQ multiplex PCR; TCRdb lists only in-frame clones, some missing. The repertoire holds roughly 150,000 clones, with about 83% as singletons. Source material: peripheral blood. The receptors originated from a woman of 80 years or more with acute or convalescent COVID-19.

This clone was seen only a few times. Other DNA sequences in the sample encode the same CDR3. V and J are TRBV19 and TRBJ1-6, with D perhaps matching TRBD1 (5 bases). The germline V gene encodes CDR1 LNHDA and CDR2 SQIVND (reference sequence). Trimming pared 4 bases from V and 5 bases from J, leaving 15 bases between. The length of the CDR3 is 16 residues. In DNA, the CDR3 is TGTGCCAGTAGTAGTCGACAGCTAAGTAATAATTCACCCCTCCACTTT. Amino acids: CASSSRQLSNNSPLHF.

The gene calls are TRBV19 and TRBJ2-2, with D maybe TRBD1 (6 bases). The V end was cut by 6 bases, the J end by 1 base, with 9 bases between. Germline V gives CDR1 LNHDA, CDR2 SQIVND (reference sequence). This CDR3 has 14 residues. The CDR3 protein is CASRLTGNTGELFF. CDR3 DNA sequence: TGTGCCAGTAGGTTGACAGGGAACACCGGGGAGCTGTTTTTT.

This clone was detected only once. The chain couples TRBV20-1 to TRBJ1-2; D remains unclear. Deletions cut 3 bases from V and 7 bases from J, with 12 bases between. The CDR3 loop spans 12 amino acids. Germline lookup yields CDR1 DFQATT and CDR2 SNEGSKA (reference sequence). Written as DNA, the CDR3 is TGCAGTGCTAGTGTCCCCGGAGGTGGCTACACCTTC. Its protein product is CSASVPGGGYTF.

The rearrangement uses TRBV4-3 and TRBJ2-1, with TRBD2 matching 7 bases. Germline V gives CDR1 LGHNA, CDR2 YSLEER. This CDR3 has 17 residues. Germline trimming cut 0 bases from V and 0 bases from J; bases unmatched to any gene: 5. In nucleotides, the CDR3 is TGCGCCAGCAGCCAAGATTTACGCGGGAGCTCCTACAATGAGCAGTTCTTC. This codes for CASSQDLRGSSYNEQFF.

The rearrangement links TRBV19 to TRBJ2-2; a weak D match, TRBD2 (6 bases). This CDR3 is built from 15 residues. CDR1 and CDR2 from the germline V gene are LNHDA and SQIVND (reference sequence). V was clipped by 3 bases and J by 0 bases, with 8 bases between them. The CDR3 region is CASSIGGTNTGELFF. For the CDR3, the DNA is TGTGCCAGTAGTATTGGGGGGACGAACACCGGGGAGCTGTTTTTT.

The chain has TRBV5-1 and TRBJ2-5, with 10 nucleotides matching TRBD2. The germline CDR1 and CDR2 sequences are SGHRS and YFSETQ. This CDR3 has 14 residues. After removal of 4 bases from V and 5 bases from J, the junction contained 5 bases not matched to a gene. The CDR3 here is CASSALLAGETQYF. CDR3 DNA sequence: TGCGCCAGCAGCGCCTTACTAGCGGGGGAGACCCAGTACTTC.

This CDR3 is CASSEAPRAQETQYF. DNA of the CDR3: TGTGCCAGCAGTGAAGCACCCAGGGCGCAAGAGACCCAGTACTTC. This chain joins TRBV2 and TRBJ2-5, with a weak D call TRBD1 (5 bases). The CDR3 has 15 residues. Trimming shortened V by 0 bases and J by 2 bases, and 10 bases separated the two germline ends. In germline, CDR1 is SNHLY, CDR2 FYNNEI.

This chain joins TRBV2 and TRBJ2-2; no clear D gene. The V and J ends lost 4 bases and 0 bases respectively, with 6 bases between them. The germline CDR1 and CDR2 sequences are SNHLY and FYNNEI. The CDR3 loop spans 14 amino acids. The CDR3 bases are TGTGCCAGCAGTGTAATAGCGAACACCGGGGAGCTGTTTTTT. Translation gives CASSVIANTGELFF.

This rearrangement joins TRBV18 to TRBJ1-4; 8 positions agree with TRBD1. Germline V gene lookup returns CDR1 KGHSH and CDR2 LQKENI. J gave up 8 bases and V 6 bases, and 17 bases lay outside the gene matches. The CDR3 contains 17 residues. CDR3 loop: CASSLLGQGPVEEKLFF. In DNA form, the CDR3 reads TGTGCCAGCTCGCTCTTAGGACAGGGTCCGGTCGAGGAAAAACTGTTTTTT. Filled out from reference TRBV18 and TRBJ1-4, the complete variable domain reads NAGVMQNPRHLVRRRGQEARLRCSPMKGHSHVYWYRQLPEEGLKFMVYLQKENIIDESGMPKERFSAEFPKEGPSILRIQQVVRGDSAAYFCASSLLGQGPVEEKLFFGSGTQLSVL.

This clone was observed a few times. CDR3: CSASPGTGLNQPQHF. The CDR3 DNA follows: TGCAGTGCTAGTCCCGGGACAGGGCTCAATCAGCCCCAGCATTTT. The chain combines TRBV20-1 with TRBJ1-5; 9 positions match TRBD1. After removal of 3 bases from V and 3 bases from J, the junction contained 6 bases not matched to a gene. This CDR3 has 15 residues. Germline lookup yields CDR1 DFQATT and CDR2 SNEGSKA (reference sequence).

The CDR3 region is CAISPGTGSYSPLHF. The DNA for the CDR3 is TGTGCCATCAGTCCCGGGACAGGGTCTTATTCACCCCTCCACTTT. V usage is TRBV10-3 and J usage is TRBJ1-6, with 9 bases fitting TRBD1. CDR1 is ENHRY and CDR2 is SYGVKD in the germline V gene. Losses at the gene ends were 5 bases for V and 8 bases for J; bases not matched to a gene: 7. The CDR3 has 15 amino acids.

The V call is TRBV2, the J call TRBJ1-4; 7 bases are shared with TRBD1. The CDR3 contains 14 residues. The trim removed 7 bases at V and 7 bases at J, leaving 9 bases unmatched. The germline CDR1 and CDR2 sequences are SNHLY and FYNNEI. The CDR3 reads CASKVEGATEKLFF. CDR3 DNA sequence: TGTGCCAGCAAGGTGGAGGGGGCCACTGAAAAACTGTTTTTT.

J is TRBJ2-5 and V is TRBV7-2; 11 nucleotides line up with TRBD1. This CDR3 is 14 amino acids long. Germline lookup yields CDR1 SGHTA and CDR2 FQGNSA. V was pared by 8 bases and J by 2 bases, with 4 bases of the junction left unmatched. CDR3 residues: CASRGTGGQETQYF. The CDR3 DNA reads TGTGCCAGCCGCGGGACAGGGGGGCAAGAGACCCAGTACTTC.

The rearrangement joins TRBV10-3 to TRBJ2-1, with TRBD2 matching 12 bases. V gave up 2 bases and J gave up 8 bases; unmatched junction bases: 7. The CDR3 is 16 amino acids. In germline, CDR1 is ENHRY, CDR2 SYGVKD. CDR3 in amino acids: CAISERLAGDGDEQFF. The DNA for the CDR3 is TGTGCCATCAGTGAGAGACTAGCGGGAGATGGGGATGAGCAGTTCTTC.

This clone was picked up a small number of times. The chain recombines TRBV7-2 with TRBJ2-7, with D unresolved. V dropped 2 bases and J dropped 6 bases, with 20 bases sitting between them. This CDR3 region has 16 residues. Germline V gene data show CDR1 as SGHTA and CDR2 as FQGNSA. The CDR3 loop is CASSLSPYPHVGEQYF. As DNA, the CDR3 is TGTGCCAGCAGCTTAAGCCCCTACCCTCACGTCGGCGAGCAGTACTTC.

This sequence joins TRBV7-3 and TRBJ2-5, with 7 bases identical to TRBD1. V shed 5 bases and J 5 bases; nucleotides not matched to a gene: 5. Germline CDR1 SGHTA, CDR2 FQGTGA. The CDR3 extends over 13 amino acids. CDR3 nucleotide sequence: TGTGCCAGCAGCAAGGGGGCAGGGGAGACCCAGTACTTC. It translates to CASSKGAGETQYF. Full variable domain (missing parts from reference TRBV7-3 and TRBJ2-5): GAGVSQTPSNKVTEKGKYVELRCDPISGHTALYWYRQSLGQGPEFLIYFQGTGAADDSGLPNDRFFAVRPEGSVSTLKIQRTERGDSAVYLCASSKGAGETQYFGPGTRLLVL.

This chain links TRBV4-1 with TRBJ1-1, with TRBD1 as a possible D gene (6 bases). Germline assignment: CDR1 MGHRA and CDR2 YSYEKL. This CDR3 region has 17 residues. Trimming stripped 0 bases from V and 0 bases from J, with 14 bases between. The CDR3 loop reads CASSQEGGGILNTEAFF. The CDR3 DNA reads TGCGCCAGCAGCCAAGAAGGGGGAGGGATCTTGAACACTGAAGCTTTCTTT.

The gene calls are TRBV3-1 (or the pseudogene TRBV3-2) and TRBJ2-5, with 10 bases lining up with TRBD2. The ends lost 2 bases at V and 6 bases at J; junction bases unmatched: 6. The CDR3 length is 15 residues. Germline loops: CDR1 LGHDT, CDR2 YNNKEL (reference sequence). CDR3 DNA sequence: TGTGCCAGCAGCCAATATATAGCGGGGGGCCAGACCCAGTACTTC. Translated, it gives CASSQYIAGGQTQYF.

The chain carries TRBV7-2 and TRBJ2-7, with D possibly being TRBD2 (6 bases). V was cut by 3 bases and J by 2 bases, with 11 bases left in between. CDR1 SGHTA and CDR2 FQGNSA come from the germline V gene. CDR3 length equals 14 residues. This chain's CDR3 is CASSFPGLPYEQYF. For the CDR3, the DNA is TGTGCCAGCAGCTTCCCGGGACTTCCCTACGAGCAGTACTTC. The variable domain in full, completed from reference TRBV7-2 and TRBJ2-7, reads GAGVSQSPSNKVTEKGKDVELRCDPISGHTALYWYRQSLGQGLEFLIYFQGNSAPDKSGLPSDRFSAERTGGSVSTLTIQRTQQEDSAVYLCASSFPGLPYEQYFGPGTRLTVT.

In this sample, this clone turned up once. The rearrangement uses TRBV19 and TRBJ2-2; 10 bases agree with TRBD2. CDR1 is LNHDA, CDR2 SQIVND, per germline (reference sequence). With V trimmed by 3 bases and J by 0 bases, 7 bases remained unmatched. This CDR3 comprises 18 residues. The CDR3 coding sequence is TGTGCCAGTAGTATTGGTCTAGCGGGAGCCCCGAACACCGGGGAGCTGTTTTTT. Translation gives CASSIGLAGAPNTGELFF.

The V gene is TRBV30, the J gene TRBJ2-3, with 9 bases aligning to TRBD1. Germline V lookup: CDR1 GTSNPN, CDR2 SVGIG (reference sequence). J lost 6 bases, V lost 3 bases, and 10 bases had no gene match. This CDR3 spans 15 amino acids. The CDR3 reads CAWSRQGGQLDTQYF. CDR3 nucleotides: TGTGCCTGGAGCCGACAGGGGGGCCAGTTGGATACGCAGTATTTT.

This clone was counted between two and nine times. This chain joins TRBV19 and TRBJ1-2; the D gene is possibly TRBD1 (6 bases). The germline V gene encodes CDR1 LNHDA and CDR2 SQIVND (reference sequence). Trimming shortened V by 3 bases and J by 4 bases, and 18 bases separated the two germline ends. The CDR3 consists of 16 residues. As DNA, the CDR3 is TGTGCCAGTAGTATCGGACAGCCCTATGCCTCCTATGGCTACACCTTC. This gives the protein CASSIGQPYASYGYTF.

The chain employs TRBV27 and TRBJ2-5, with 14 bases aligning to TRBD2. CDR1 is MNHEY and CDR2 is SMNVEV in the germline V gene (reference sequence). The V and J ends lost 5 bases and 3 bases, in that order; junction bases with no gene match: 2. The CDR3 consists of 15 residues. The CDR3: CASSGLAGGEETQYF. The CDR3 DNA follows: TGTGCCAGCAGTGGACTAGCGGGGGGTGAAGAGACCCAGTACTTC.

CDR3 coding DNA: TGTGCCAGCAGCTTAGATCAGGGGGCGGCGGCCGGGGAGCTGTTTTTT. It translates to CASSLDQGAAAGELFF. The chain links TRBV7-7 to TRBJ2-2, with 8 nucleotides matching TRBD1. The CDR3 is 16 amino acids. V lost 1 base to trimming and J lost 6 bases; unmatched junction nucleotides: 7. In germline, CDR1 is SSHAT, CDR2 FNYEAQ (reference sequence).

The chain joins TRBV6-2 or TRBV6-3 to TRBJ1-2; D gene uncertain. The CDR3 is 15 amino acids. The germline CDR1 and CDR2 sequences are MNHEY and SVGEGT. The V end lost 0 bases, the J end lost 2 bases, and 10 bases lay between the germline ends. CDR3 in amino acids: CASSYSGRMNYGYTF. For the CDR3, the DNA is TGTGCCAGCAGTTACTCGGGCAGGATGAACTATGGCTACACCTTC.

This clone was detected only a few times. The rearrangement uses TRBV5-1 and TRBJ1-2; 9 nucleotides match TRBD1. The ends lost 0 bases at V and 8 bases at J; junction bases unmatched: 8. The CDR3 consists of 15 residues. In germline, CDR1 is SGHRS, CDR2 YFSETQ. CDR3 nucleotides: TGCGCCAGCAGCTTGGCGACAGGGGGGGCCGAGGGCTACACCTTC. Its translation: CASSLATGGAEGYTF.

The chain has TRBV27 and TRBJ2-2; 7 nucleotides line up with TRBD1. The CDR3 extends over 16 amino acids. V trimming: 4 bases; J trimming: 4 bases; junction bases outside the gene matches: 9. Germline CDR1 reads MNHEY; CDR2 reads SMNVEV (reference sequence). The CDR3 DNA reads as TGTGCCAGCAGTTCATCCCCTACAGGGGCCACCGGGGAGCTGTTTTTT. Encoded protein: CASSSSPTGATGELFF.

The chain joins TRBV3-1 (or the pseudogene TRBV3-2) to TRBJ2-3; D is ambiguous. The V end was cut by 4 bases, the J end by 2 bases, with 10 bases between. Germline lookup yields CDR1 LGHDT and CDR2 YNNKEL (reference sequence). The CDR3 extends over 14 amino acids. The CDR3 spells CASSPGRFTDTQYF. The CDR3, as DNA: TGTGCCAGCAGCCCCGGTCGGTTCACAGATACGCAGTATTTT.

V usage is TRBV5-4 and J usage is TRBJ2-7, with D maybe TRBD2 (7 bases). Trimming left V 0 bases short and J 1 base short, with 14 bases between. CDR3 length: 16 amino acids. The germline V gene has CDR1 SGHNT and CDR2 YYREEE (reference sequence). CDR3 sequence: CASSLGGASGSYEQYF. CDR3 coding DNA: TGTGCCAGCAGCTTGGGGGGGGCTAGCGGTTCCTACGAGCAGTACTTC.

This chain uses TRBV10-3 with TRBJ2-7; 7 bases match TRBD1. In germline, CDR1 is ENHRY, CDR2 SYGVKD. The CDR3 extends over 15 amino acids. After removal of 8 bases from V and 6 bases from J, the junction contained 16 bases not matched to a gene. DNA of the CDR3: TGTGCCATCGCCCTAGGGCAGGGGGAAATATCCGAGCAGTACTTC. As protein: CAIALGQGEISEQYF.